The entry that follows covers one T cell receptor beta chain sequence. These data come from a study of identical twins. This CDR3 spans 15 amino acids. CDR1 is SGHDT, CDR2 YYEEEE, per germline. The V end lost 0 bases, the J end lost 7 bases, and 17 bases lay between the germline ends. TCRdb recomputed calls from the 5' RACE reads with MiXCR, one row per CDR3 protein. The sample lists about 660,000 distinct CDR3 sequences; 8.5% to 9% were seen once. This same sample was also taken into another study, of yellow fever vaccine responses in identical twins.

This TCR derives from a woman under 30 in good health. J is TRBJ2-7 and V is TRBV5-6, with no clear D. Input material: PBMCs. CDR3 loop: CASSLVLVFWREQYF. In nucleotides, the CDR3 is TGTGCCAGCAGCTTGGTGTTGGTCTTTTGGCGGGAGCAGTACTTC.